The entry below describes one T cell receptor beta chain. The table lists this clonotype with a few counts. Its recognized antigen is unknown. Per-base qualities were not stored, and no clone one base away is much larger. This sample is part of a study of T cells in Graves' hyperthyroidism and ophthalmopathy (dated by TCRdb to about 2019). Background for the entire study: Peripheral blood was collected at initial diagnosis, before any treatment. A discovery cohort of about a hundred patients, roughly 43 with Graves' ophthalmopathy and more than 55 with stable Graves' hyperthyroidism, was used to find distinguishing TCR V-J signatures. Prospective prediction of ophthalmopathy was tested in an independent validation cohort of fewer than 20 hyperthyroidism patients and 17 patients who later progressed to ophthalmopathy. The approximately 90 discovery patients were randomly split 7:3 into training and test sets. Thyroid tissue and blood T-cell repertoires from about six Graves' hyperthyroidism patients were also compared in the study. Once sampling was done, hyperthyroidism patients were given methimazole at a starting dose of 30 mg daily, whereas ophthalmopathy patients were given high-dose intravenous methylprednisolone. The paper reports TCR Vbeta CDR3 sequencing of approximately 140 peripheral blood samples: under 45 ophthalmopathy, fewer than 80 hyperthyroidism and around 17 progressor patients. Results and caveats for the whole study, not just this receptor: No statistical method was used to set the sample size in advance, and investigators knew the group allocation. In validation, the model predicted progression to ophthalmopathy with 65% to 71% sensitivity and about 72% specificity, a median of about 6 months before onset. Most expanded thyroid clonotypes (frequency above 0.001) were also detected in blood, suggesting blood repertoires may reflect thyroid immune responses. In cross-validation, a model built on a 13 V-J signature told ophthalmopathy apart from stable hyperthyroidism with 87.88% sensitivity and approximately 84% specificity, and in testing the same model reached 80%/75%.

Stable Graves' hyperthyroidism was defined as the absence of progression to ophthalmopathy over 18 months of follow-up. Hyperthyroidism patients were newly diagnosed, with disease duration under 2 months, and aged 18 to 65 years. Exclusion was applied to patients with uncontrolled infections, other autoimmune diseases, pregnancy or lactation. Diagnoses relied on clinical symptoms, serum thyroxine and TRAb, thyroid ultrasound and orbital computed tomography. PBMCs were separated from under 12 ml of fresh peripheral blood using Ficoll-Paque density gradient centrifugation. Total RNA was extracted using Trizol reagent, and RNA quality was assessed on an Agilent 2100 Bioanalyzer. The TCR beta CDR3 regions were amplified from RNA transcripts. A first-round RT-PCR of the TCR CDR3 used the HTBI primer set with the Qiagen OneStep RT-PCR kit. A second multiplex PCR round built the libraries, followed by size selection and purification. The libraries were sequenced on an Illumina HiSeq2000 using paired-end 100 bp reads. Turning to the authors' computational methods: SOAPnuke was used to process the raw data, throwing out any read that contained adapters or uncalled bases, had a mean Phred below 15, or lacked an exact constant-primer or identifier match. COPE v1.2.5 was used to merge the high-quality paired reads, and each unique nucleotide sequence was defined as a clonotype. MiTCR v1.1 was used to align the clonotypes against IMGT TRBV, TRBD and TRBJ reference segments. The analysis was restricted to V-J combinations with a frequency above 0.0001, which together covered 99.2% of the repertoires. The TCS score was defined as F50 (clonal expansion) divided by E x V (chaos), with BLOSUM62-based TCRdist calculated between CDR3 peptides within each V-J. Welch's t-statistics and random forest reduced roughly 530 V-J features to some 14, which were used in a naive Bayes classifier (R e1071). TCRdb's own reprocessing of the public reads used fastp at Q25 and MiXCR and kept productive beta chains. One record per CDR3 amino acid sequence lists the most common genes and DNA. Clone size and V and J calls follow TCRdb, not the original study. The sample has approximately 700,000 distinct CDR3 sequences on record, around 15% of them singletons. About 8.4% of the sample lies in the top ten.

The specimen sequenced was blood. This sequence was found in a man aged 18 to 35 with Graves' hyperthyroidism.

The DNA sequence reads TGTGCCAGCACCCGGGACAGGGATAATGGCTACACCTTC. It specifies CASTRDRDNGYTF. The V and J segments used are TRBV6-1 and TRBJ1-2, with 9 central nucleotides matching TRBD1. From V the trimming removes 7 bases and from J it removes 6 bases, while the gene matches leave 6 bases of the junction unaccounted for. Reading the germline V gene gives CDR1 MNHNS and CDR2 SASEGT. The CDR3 covers 13 residues, taking in both the cysteine and the phenylalanine. CDR3 DNA only is kept here, 39 bases in frame from base 1.